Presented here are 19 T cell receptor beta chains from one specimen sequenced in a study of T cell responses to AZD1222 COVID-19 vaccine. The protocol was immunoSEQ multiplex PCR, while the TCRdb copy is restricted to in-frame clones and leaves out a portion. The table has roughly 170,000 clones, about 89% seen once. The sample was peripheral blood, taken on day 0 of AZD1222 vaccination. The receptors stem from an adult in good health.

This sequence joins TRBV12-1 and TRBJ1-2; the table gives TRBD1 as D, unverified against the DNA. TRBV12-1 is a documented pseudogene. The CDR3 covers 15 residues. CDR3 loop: CASSCRQGKRGGYTF. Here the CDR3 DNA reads TGTGCCAGCAGCTGTCGTCAGGGTAAGAGGGGGGGCTACACCTTC.

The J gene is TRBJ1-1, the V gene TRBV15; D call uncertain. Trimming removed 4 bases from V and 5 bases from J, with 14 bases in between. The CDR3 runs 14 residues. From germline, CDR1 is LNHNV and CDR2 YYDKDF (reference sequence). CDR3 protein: CATSKASRGTEAFF. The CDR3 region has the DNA TGTGCCACCAGCAAGGCCTCCCGAGGGACTGAAGCTTTCTTT.

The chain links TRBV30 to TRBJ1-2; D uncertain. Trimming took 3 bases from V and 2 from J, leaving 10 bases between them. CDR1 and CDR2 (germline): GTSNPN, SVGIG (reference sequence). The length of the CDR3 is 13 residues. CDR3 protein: CAWSPSKNYGYTF. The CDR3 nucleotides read TGTGCCTGGAGCCCCAGCAAGAACTATGGCTACACCTTC.

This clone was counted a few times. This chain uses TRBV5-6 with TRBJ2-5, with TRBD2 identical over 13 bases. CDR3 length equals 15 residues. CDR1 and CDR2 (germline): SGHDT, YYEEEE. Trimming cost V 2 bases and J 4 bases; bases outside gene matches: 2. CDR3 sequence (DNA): TGTGCCAGCAGCTTAAGACTAGCGGGGGGAGAGACCCAGTACTTC. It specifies CASSLRLAGGETQYF. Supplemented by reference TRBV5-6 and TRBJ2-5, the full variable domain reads DAGVTQSPTHLIKTRGQQVTLRCSPKSGHDTVSWYQQALGQGPQFIFQYYEEEERQRGNFPDRFSGHQFPNYSSELNVNALLLGDSALYLCASSLRLAGGETQYFGPGTRLLVL.

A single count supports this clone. The CDR3 loop reads CASSGDRGETQYF. CDR3 nucleotide sequence: TGTGCCAGCAGTGGCGACAGGGGGGAGACCCAGTACTTC. The chain couples TRBV27 to TRBJ2-5; the match to TRBD1 covers 9 bases. Germline CDR1 MNHEY, CDR2 SMNVEV (reference sequence). J gave up 5 bases and V 5 bases, and 3 bases lay outside the gene matches. The CDR3 is 13 amino acids.

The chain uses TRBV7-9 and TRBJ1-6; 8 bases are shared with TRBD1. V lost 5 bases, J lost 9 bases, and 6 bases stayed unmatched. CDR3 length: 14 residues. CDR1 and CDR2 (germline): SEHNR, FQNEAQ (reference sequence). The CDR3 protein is CASSPGQGGSPLHF. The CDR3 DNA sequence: TGTGCCAGCAGCCCAGGACAGGGAGGTTCACCCCTCCACTTT.

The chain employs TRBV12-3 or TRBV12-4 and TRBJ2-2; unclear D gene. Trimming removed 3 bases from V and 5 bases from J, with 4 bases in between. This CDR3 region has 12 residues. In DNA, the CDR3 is TGTGCCAGCAGTTTGGAAACCGGGGAGCTGTTTTTT. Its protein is CASSLETGELFF.

The CDR3 loop is CAWISSKGTRYTEAFF. CDR3 nucleotide sequence: TGTGCCTGGATCTCTTCAAAAGGAACGAGATACACTGAAGCTTTCTTT. The chain combines TRBV30 with TRBJ1-1, with D hard to call. CDR1 is GTSNPN and CDR2 is SVGIG in the germline V gene (reference sequence). This CDR3 contains 16 residues. Trimming removed 4 bases from V and 3 bases from J, with 21 bases in between.

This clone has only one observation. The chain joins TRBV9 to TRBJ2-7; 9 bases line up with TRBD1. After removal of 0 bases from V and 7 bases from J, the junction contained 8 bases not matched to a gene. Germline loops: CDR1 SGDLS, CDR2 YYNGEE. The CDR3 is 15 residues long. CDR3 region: CASSVGGQGSGEQYF. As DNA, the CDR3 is TGTGCCAGCAGCGTAGGGGGACAGGGTTCAGGTGAGCAGTACTTC.

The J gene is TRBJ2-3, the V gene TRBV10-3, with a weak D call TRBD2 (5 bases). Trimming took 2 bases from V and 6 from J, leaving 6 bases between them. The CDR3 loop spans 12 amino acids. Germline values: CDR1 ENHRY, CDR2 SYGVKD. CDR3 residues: CAISERTDTQYF. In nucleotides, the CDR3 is TGTGCCATCAGTGAGAGGACTGATACGCAGTATTTT.

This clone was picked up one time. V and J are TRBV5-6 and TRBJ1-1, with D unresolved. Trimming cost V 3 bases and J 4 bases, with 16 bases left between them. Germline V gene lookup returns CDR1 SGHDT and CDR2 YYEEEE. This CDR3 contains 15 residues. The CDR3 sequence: CASSWRGRLGTEAFF. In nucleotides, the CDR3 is TGTGCCAGCAGCTGGAGAGGGCGTCTGGGCACTGAAGCTTTCTTT.

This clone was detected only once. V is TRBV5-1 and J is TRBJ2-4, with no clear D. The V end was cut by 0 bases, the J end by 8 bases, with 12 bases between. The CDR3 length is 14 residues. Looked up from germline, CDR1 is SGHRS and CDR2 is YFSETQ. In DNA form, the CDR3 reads TGCGCCAGCAGCTTGGCCCCTTGGGGTTACATTCAGTACTTC. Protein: CASSLAPWGYIQYF.

CDR3 sequence: CATSRDFGASNQPQHF. CDR3 nucleotide sequence: TGTGCCACCAGCAGAGATTTCGGGGCGTCGAATCAGCCCCAGCATTTT. The chain recombines TRBV15 with TRBJ1-5; D is perhaps TRBD1 (5 bases). V lost 0 bases to trimming and J lost 4 bases, with 13 bases between them. Germline-derived CDR1 and CDR2 are LNHNV and YYDKDF (reference sequence). This CDR3 is 16 amino acids long.

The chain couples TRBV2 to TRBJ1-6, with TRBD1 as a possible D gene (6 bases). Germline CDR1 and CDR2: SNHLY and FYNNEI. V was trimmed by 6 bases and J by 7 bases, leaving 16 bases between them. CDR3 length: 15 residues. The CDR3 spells CASRAEGGGNSPLHF. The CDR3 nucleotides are TGTGCCAGCAGGGCAGAGGGGGGTGGAAATTCACCCCTCCACTTT.

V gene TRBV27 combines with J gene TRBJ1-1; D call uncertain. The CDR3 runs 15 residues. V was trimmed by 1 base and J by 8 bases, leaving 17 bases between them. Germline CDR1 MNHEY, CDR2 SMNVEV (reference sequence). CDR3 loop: CASSLFPTGVGEAFF. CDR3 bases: TGTGCCAGCAGTTTATTTCCGACGGGAGTGGGAGAAGCTTTCTTT.

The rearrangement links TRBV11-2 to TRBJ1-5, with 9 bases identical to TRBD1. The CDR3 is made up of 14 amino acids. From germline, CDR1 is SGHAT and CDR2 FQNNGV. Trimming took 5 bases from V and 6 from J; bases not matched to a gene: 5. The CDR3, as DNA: TGTGCCAGCAGCGCGGGACAGGGAACTCAGCCCCAGCATTTT. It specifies CASSAGQGTQPQHF.

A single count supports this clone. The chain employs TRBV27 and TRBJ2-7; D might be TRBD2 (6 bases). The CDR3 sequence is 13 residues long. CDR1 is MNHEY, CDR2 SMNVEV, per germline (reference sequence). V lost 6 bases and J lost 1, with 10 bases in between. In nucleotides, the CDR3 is TGTGCCAGCAGCCCCGGGGGTTCCTACGAGCAGTACTTC. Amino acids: CASSPGGSYEQYF.

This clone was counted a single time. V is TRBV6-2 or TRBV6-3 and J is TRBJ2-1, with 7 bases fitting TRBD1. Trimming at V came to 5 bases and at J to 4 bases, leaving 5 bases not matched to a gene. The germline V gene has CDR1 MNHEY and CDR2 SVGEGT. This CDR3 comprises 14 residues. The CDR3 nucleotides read TGTGCCAGCAGTGACCGGACAGGATACAATGAGCAGTTCTTC. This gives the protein CASSDRTGYNEQFF.

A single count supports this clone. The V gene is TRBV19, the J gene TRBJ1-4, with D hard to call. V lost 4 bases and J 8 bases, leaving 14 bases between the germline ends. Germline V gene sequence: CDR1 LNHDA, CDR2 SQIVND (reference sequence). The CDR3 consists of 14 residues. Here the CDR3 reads CASSTGRLGEKLFF. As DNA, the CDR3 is TGTGCCAGTAGTACAGGACGGCTAGGGGAAAAACTGTTTTTT.